These 22 T cell receptor beta chains originate from one sample sequenced in a study of CD8+ T cells in alopecia areata. Treatment described: oral pan-JAK inhibitor, 5-10 mg twice daily. RNA extraction was followed by reverse transcription into cDNA, which acted as the sequencing template. The method was immunoSEQ multiplex PCR; TCRdb's version includes in-frame clones alone and lacks a portion of them. The repertoire has hundreds of thousands of clones, about 62% of them found once; the top ten carry around 0.92%. Specimen: CD4+ T cells sorted from blood, collected around week 54, from a patient treated with tofacitinib. These receptors were obtained from a human donor with alopecia areata.

J is TRBJ2-1 and V is TRBV7-3, with 8 bases matching TRBD1. The junction had 6 bases not matched to a gene; V was cut back by 5 bases and J by 6 bases. This CDR3 has 14 amino acids. Germline CDR1 and CDR2: SGHTA and FQGTGA. The chain's CDR3 is CASSAGQVFNEQFF. The CDR3 region has the DNA TGTGCCAGCAGCGCGGGACAGGTATTCAATGAGCAGTTCTTC.

The V gene is TRBV5-1, the J gene TRBJ2-7; 7 bases align to TRBD1. V lost 3 bases and J lost 0; bases outside the gene matches: 3. There are 14 residues in the CDR3. Germline CDR1 and CDR2: SGHRS and YFSETQ. DNA for the CDR3: TGCGCCAGCAGCTGGGGGACAGACTCCTACGAGCAGTACTTC. Amino acids: CASSWGTDSYEQYF.

J is TRBJ2-1 and V is TRBV5-4, with 13 bases fitting TRBD2. The trim removed 4 bases at V and 4 bases at J, leaving 2 bases unmatched. The CDR3 length is 15 residues. Germline V lookup: CDR1 SGHNT, CDR2 YYREEE (reference sequence). CDR3 sequence reads: CASSMTSGGYNEQFF. CDR3 nucleotide sequence: TGTGCCAGCAGCATGACTAGCGGGGGGTACAATGAGCAGTTCTTC.

The chain carries TRBV30 and TRBJ2-6, with D uncertain. The CDR3 totals 15 residues. CDR1 is GTSNPN and CDR2 is SVGIG in the germline V gene (reference sequence). Trimming took off 5 bases at V and 0 bases at J, with 11 bases between the two ends. DNA of the CDR3: TGTGCCTGGTCAAGATGGGGCTCTGGGGCCAACGTCCTGACTTTC. The encoded protein is CAWSRWGSGANVLTF.

The chain recombines TRBV5-6 with TRBJ2-1; 8 nucleotides line up with TRBD2. CDR1 SGHDT and CDR2 YYEEEE come from the germline V gene. CDR3 size: 16 residues. V lost 3 bases and J lost 6; bases outside the gene matches: 11. CDR3 nucleotides: TGTGCCAGCAGCTCCCCTACGGGGGGGGCTGGCAATGAGCAGTTCTTC. It is translated as CASSSPTGGAGNEQFF.

The table lists this clone with a count of one. The chain joins TRBV5-1 to TRBJ2-5; no definite D call. V was cut by 9 bases and J by 1 base, with 1 base left in between. Looked up from germline, CDR1 is SGHRS and CDR2 is YFSETQ. The CDR3 runs to 9 residues. The CDR3 region has the DNA TGCGCCATCCAAGAGACCCAGTACTTC. Its translation is CAIQETQYF.

The chain combines TRBV10-3 with TRBJ1-5, with a tentative D call TRBD1 (6 bases). There are 18 residues in the CDR3. The V end was cut by 0 bases, the J end by 4 bases, with 19 bases between. Per the germline V gene, CDR1 is ENHRY and CDR2 is SYGVKD. The CDR3 here is CAISESIRTTGNNQPQHF. The DNA of the CDR3 is TGTGCCATCAGTGAGTCGATTCGTACCACAGGGAATAATCAGCCCCAGCATTTT.

The chain couples TRBV5-6 to TRBJ2-5; TRBD1 matches at 7 bases. The length of the CDR3 is 13 residues. V lost 6 bases and J lost 4; bases outside the gene matches: 6. CDR1 and CDR2 from the germline V gene are SGHDT and YYEEEE. The chain's CDR3 is CASMQGGRETQYF. In DNA form, the CDR3 reads TGTGCCAGCATGCAAGGGGGCCGAGAGACCCAGTACTTC.

This rearrangement joins TRBV27 to TRBJ1-5, with D possibly TRBD1 on 5 matching bases. V gave up 2 bases and J gave up 5 bases, with 7 bases separating them. The CDR3 is 13 residues long. The germline gives CDR1 MNHEY, CDR2 SMNVEV (reference sequence). The CDR3 here is CASSLNRYQPQHF. CDR3 coding DNA: TGTGCCAGCAGTTTAAACAGGTATCAGCCCCAGCATTTT.

The V call is TRBV11-2, the J call TRBJ2-7; possibly TRBD1 for D (5 bases). This CDR3 has 16 amino acids. V was clipped by 1 base and J by 0 bases, with 13 bases between them. Germline V gives CDR1 SGHAT, CDR2 FQNNGV. CDR3 in amino acids: CASSLAPGQYSYEQYF. Written as DNA, the CDR3 is TGTGCCAGCAGCTTAGCGCCAGGACAATACTCCTACGAGCAGTACTTC.

This clone was picked up a small number of times. The chain recombines TRBV29-1 with TRBJ2-3; 8 bases line up with TRBD2. CDR1 SQVTM and CDR2 ANQGSEA come from the germline V gene. Trimming removed 7 bases from V and 4 bases from J; junction bases left unmatched: 4. CDR3 length equals 12 residues. CDR3 sequence (DNA): TGCAGCGGTAGCGGGGCCGCAGATACGCAGTATTTT. Protein sequence: CSGSGAADTQYF.

V is TRBV7-9 and J is TRBJ1-1; D not resolved. Germline CDR1 reads SEHNR; CDR2 reads FQNEAQ (reference sequence). The V end was cut by 4 bases, the J end by 8 bases, with 11 bases between. The CDR3 is 12 residues long. The CDR3 DNA follows: TGTGCCAGCAGCTCTGCGACTGGGGAAGCTTTCTTT. Translating it yields CASSSATGEAFF.

V usage is TRBV25-1 and J usage is TRBJ2-7, with 9 positions matching TRBD2. The length of the CDR3 is 13 residues. CDR1 and CDR2 (germline): MGHDK, SYGVNS. The V gene end was trimmed by 4 bases and the J gene end by 6 bases; junction bases not matched to a gene: 4. CDR3 nucleotides: TGTGCCAGCAGTGGACTAGCGGTCTTCGAGCAGTACTTC. Residues: CASSGLAVFEQYF.

The CDR3 region is CASSFEGANYGYTF. CDR3 bases: TGCGCCAGCAGTTTCGAGGGAGCTAACTATGGCTACACCTTC. V and J are TRBV5-1 and TRBJ1-2; D not resolved. The germline V gene encodes CDR1 SGHRS and CDR2 YFSETQ. The V end was cut by 5 bases, the J end by 0 bases, with 11 bases between. The CDR3 is made up of 14 amino acids.

V is TRBV6-6 and J is TRBJ2-3; TRBD1 might be the D (6 bases). CDR1 is MNHNY and CDR2 is SVGAGI in the germline V gene (reference sequence). V gave up 5 bases and J gave up 1 base, with 16 bases separating them. The CDR3 extends over 16 amino acids. CDR3 nucleotide sequence: TGTGCCAGCAGTCACTTAACAGGGTCAGGCACAGATACGCAGTATTTT. Protein: CASSHLTGSGTDTQYF.

This chain links TRBV5-1 with TRBJ2-7; the D gene is possibly TRBD2 (6 bases). Between the trimmed V and J ends, which lost 4 bases and 5 bases, there was a span of 19 bases. CDR3 size: 15 residues. Looked up from germline, CDR1 is SGHRS and CDR2 is YFSETQ. The CDR3, as DNA: TGCGCCAGCAGCGGCCGGGACGGCGGGGTGGACGAGCAGTACTTC. It is translated as CASSGRDGGVDEQYF.

The chain is built from TRBV6-5 and TRBJ2-7; maybe TRBD1 (6 bases). This CDR3 has 13 residues. V was clipped by 2 bases and J by 6 bases, with 11 bases between them. CDR1 is MNHEY, CDR2 SVGAGI, per germline. The chain's CDR3 is CASSYADRREQYF. CDR3 bases: TGTGCCAGCAGTTACGCCGACAGGCGCGAGCAGTACTTC.

This chain uses TRBV5-1 with TRBJ2-7; tentatively, D is TRBD2 (5 bases). Trimming took 0 bases from V and 3 from J, leaving 13 bases between them. Per the germline V gene, CDR1 is SGHRS and CDR2 is YFSETQ. The CDR3 totals 15 residues. The CDR3 coding sequence is TGCGCCAGCAGCTTGGGGACCTCCCGGGACTACGAGCAGTACTTC. Translating it yields CASSLGTSRDYEQYF. The variable domain in full, with the rest retrieved from reference TRBV5-1 and TRBJ2-7, is KAGVTQTPRYLIKTRGQQVTLSCSPISGHRSVSWYQQTPGQGLQFLFEYFSETQRNKGNFPGRFSGRQFSNSRSEMNVSTLELGDSALYLCASSLGTSRDYEQYFGPGTRLTVT.

V gene TRBV5-4 combines with J gene TRBJ2-5; no reliable D call. Germline V CDR1 and CDR2: SGHNT, YYREEE (reference sequence). V lost 2 bases, J lost 1 base, and 6 bases lay in between. The CDR3 spans 13 residues. This CDR3 is CASSLRRQETQYF. As DNA, the CDR3 is TGTGCCAGCAGCTTAAGACGCCAAGAGACCCAGTACTTC.

There are a few counts of this clone. The rearrangement joins TRBV5-1 to TRBJ2-1; a possible D gene is TRBD2 (6 bases). This CDR3 comprises 15 residues. V was cut by 4 bases and J by 8 bases, with 19 bases left in between. The V gene's germline CDR1 is SGHRS and CDR2 YFSETQ. This chain's CDR3 is CASSRGGEELDEQFF. The DNA for the CDR3 is TGCGCCAGCAGCCGAGGCGGGGAAGAATTGGATGAGCAGTTCTTC.

This clone was observed a handful of times. The rearrangement joins TRBV7-9 to TRBJ2-3; the D is unclear. Looked up from germline, CDR1 is SEHNR and CDR2 is FQNEAQ (reference sequence). The CDR3 runs to 13 residues. V shed 5 bases and J shed 4 bases, with 10 bases lying between them. The CDR3 loop reads CASSPNGSDTQYF. The CDR3 DNA is TGTGCCAGCAGCCCCAACGGGTCAGATACGCAGTATTTT.

This clone was seen more than once but under ten times. The chain combines TRBV30 with TRBJ1-5, with TRBD1 matching 7 bases. The CDR3 consists of 14 residues. V gave up 2 bases and J gave up 1 base; unmatched junction bases: 2. Germline-derived CDR1 and CDR2 are GTSNPN and SVGIG (reference sequence). The CDR3 nucleotides read TGTGCCTGGAGTATGGGACAGAGCAATCAGCCCCAGCATTTT. It specifies CAWSMGQSNQPQHF.